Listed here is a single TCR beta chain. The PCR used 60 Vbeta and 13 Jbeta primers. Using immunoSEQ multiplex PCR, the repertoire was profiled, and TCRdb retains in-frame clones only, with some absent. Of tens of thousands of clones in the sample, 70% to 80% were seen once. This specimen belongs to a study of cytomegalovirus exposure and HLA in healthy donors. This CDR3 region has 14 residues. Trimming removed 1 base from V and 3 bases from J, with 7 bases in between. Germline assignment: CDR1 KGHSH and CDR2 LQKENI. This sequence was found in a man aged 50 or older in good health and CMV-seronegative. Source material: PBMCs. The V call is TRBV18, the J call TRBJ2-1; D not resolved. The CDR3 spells CASSPLQVYNEQFF. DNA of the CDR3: TGTGCCAGCTCACCACTCCAGGTCTACAATGAGCAGTTCTTC.